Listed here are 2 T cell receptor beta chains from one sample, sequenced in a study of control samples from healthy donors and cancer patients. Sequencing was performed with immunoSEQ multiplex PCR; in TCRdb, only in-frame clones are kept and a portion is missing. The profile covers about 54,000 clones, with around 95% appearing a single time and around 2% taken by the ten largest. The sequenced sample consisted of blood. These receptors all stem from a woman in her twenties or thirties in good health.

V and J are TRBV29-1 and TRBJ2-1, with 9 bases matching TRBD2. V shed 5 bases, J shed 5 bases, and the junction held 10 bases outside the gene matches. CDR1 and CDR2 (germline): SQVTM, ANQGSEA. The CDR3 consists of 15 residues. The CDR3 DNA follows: TGCAGCGTTAGAATAGCGGGAGTGGCAAACAATGAGCAGTTCTTC. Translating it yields CSVRIAGVANNEQFF.

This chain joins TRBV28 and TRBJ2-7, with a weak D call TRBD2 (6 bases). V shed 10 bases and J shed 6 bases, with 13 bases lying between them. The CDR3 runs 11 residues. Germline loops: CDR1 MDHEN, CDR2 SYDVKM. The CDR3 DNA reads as TGTGCCACCCAAGTCGGGAGCGAGCAGTACTTC. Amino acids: CATQVGSEQYF.